This T cell receptor (beta chain) was retrieved from a study of early T cells in non-severe SARS-CoV-2 infection. Background on the study: The input, bulk RNA from unsorted whole blood, was sequenced, and chains were unpaired. Study-level points and caveats: VDJdb matching favored anti-spike CD8 responses, missing private and CD4 specificities.

Between the trimmed V and J ends, which lost 1 base and 3 bases, there was a span of 13 bases. CDR1 SGHTA and CDR2 FQGNSA come from the germline V gene. The CDR3 contains 16 residues. There are a few counts of this clonotype. Its antigen remains unidentified. Unique molecular identifiers were affixed to single, distinct cDNA molecules. TCRdb recomputed calls from the 5' RACE reads with MiXCR, one row per CDR3 protein. This sample has 80,000 or so distinct CDR3 sequences; 11% occur once, and the top ten carry 12%. The V and J genes are TRBV7-2 and TRBJ2-1, with D possibly being TRBD2 (5 bases). The source was whole blood, collected at baseline. This TCR was sampled from an adult who was a healthcare worker with PCR-confirmed SARS-CoV-2 infection or an uninfected control (not recorded which). CDR3 sequence: CASSLVVGVGYNEQFF. The DNA of the CDR3 is TGTGCCAGCAGCTTAGTTGTCGGGGTAGGCTACAATGAGCAGTTCTTC.